These 7 T cell receptor beta chains were all obtained from the same sample, sequenced in a study of monozygotic twins with inflammatory bowel disease. TCRdb reprocessed the 5' RACE reads, with one entry per CDR3 protein and no DNA. This table lists approximately 330,000 distinct CDR3 sequences. Sequenced sample: blood. The source is a human donor with ulcerative colitis or Crohn's disease, or a healthy co-twin of an affected twin (not recorded which).

The genes are TRBV20-1 and TRBJ1-5; TCRdb names TRBD1, which stays unverified in the absence of DNA. CDR3 length: 16 residues. CDR1 is DFQATT and CDR2 is SNEGSKA in the germline V gene (reference sequence). The CDR3 protein is CSAMNTGTLNNQPQHF.

The V gene is TRBV6-5, the J gene TRBJ2-7. The CDR3 runs 17 residues. Germline V gene sequence: CDR1 MNHEY, CDR2 SVGAGI. The CDR3 reads CASSYSMISRLTYEQYF.

This chain joins TRBV9 and TRBJ2-5; TCRdb picks TRBD2, but there is no DNA to check that call. This CDR3 is built from 17 residues. CDR1 and CDR2 from the germline V gene are SGDLS and YYNGEE. CDR3 in amino acids: CASSGARTSGRVETQYF.

The V gene is TRBV18, the J gene TRBJ2-1; TCRdb's D call, TRBD1, is unchecked because there is no DNA. Germline CDR1 KGHSH, CDR2 LQKENI. The CDR3 length is 13 residues. The CDR3 reads CASSPMTEVEQFF.

The chain combines TRBV6-2 or TRBV6-3 with TRBJ1-1; TCRdb returns TRBD1, unconfirmable since there is no DNA. The CDR3 covers 16 residues. The germline CDR1 and CDR2 sequences are MNHEY and SVGEGT. The CDR3 reads CASRVGSYRANTEAFF.

This chain links TRBV20-1 with TRBJ2-1; the TRBD2 assignment by TCRdb is unverifiable without DNA. CDR3 length: 16 amino acids. Germline assignment: CDR1 DFQATT and CDR2 SNEGSKA (reference sequence). The CDR3 loop is CSARWVVGGTRNEQFF.

V usage is TRBV11-1 and J usage is TRBJ2-1; TCRdb's D gene call, TRBD2, goes unchecked for lack of DNA. The CDR3 consists of 18 residues. In germline, CDR1 is SGHAT, CDR2 FQDESV (reference sequence). CDR3: CASSLTTTTSGRGGEQFF.